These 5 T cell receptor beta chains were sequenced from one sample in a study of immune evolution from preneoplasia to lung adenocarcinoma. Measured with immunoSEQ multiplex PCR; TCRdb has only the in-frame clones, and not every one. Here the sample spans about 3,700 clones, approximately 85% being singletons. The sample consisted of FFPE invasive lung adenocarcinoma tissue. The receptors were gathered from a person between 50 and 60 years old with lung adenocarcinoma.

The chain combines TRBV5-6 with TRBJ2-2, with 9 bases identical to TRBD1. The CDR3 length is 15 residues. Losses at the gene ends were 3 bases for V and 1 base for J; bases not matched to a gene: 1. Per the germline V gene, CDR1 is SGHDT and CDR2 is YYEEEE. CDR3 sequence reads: CASSSDRGNTGELFF. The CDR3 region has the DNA TGTGCCAGCAGCTCGGACAGGGGGAACACCGGGGAGCTGTTTTTT.

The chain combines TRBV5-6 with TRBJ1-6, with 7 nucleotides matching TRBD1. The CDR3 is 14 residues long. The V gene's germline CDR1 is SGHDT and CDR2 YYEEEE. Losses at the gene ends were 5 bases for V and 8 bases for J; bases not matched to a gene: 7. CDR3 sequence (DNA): TGTGCCAGCAGTCGCGGGACAGTAGATTCACCCCTCCACTTT. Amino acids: CASSRGTVDSPLHF.

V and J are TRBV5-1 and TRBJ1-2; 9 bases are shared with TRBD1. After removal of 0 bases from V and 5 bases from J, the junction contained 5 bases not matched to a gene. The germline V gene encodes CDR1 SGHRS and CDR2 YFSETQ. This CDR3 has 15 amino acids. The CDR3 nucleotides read TGCGCCAGCAGCTTGGCCGAGACAGGGGGTTATGGCTACACCTTC. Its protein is CASSLAETGGYGYTF.

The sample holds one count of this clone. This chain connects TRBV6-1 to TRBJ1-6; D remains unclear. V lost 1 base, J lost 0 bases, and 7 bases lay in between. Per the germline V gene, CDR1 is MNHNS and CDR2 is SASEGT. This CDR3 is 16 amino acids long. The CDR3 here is CASSEDSSSYNSPLHF. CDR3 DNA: TGTGCCAGCAGTGAAGATAGCAGCTCCTATAATTCACCCCTCCACTTT.

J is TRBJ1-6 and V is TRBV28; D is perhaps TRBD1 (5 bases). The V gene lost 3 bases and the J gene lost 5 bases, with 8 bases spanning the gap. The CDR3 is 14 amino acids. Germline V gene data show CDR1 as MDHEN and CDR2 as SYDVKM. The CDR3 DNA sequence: TGTGCCAGCAGTTTGGGGGGGAATAATTCACCCCTCCACTTT. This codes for CASSLGGNNSPLHF.